This TCR beta chain emerged from a study of PD-L1 blockade in urothelial cancer. Overall study: In the mid-2010s, patients got going on atezolizumab, taking 1,200 mg intravenously every 3 weeks. As for prior chemotherapy regimens, patients had received 0 to 3. Men with urothelial cancer arising in the bladder made up twenty-five of 29 patients. The study's findings and limits: Lower than median blood TCR clonality before treatment predicted better survival.

Only in-frame clones appear in the TCRdb table, and some are missing; sequencing was by immunoSEQ multiplex PCR. The sample has more than 30,000 clones, 85% to 90% seen once. This clone was picked up one time. Its antigen is still unknown. Trimming pared 4 bases from V and 2 bases from J, leaving 21 bases between. The germline V gene encodes CDR1 SGHAT and CDR2 FQDESV (reference sequence). This CDR3 comprises 19 residues. The source was PBMCs, collected around atezolizumab (anti-PD-L1) treatment. The source of this sequence is a man over 45 with urothelial cancer. This rearrangement joins TRBV11-1 to TRBJ2-6; maybe TRBD1 (6 bases). The CDR3 spells CASSSDLGQGSAGANVLTF. In nucleotides, the CDR3 is TGTGCCAGCAGCTCCGATTTAGGGCAGGGGAGTGCTGGGGCCAACGTCCTGACTTTC.